The following is a TCR beta chain sequence with its context. No antigen is known for it. Other nucleotide sequences from this sample produce the same CDR3. The sample belongs to a study of Ad26.COV2.S vaccination and SARS-CoV-2 variants. Treatment described: about 20 received Ad26.COV2.S at low or high dose, single or two shots; 5 received placebo; per-sample allocation not given. The samples date from day 63 after the first vaccine or placebo injection. The administered vaccine (an Ad26 vector) expressed Wuhan-strain SARS-CoV-2 spike. Study-wide results and limits: Breadth of non-spike TCRs did not differ between vaccinees and placebo recipients. Placebo recipients showed lower spike-specific TCR breadth than vaccinees. Analyses that measured TCR breadth and depth may have underestimated total T cell responses.

Sequencing was performed with immunoSEQ multiplex PCR; in TCRdb, only in-frame clones are kept and a portion is missing. Of around 350,000 clones listed, 70% to 90% are singletons. The germline V gene encodes CDR1 LGHDT and CDR2 YNNKEL (reference sequence). V gave up 1 base and J gave up 9 bases; unmatched junction bases: 4. The CDR3 runs to 15 residues. The sequencing used peripheral blood, collected in a trial of Ad26.COV2.S vaccine versus placebo. The chain joins TRBV3-1 (or the pseudogene TRBV3-2) to TRBJ1-6; 9 bases map to TRBD1. The source of this sequence is a person aged 18-60 years who received the Ad26.COV2.S COVID-19 vaccine or a placebo. The CDR3 sequence: CASSQVGTGLSPLHF. DNA for the CDR3: TGTGCCAGCAGCCAAGTGGGGACAGGGCTTTCACCCCTCCACTTT.